The 3 T cell receptor beta chains reported below all come from one sample, sequenced in a study of blood T cell repertoires in COVID-19. Profiled with immunoSEQ multiplex PCR; TCRdb holds only in-frame clones, not every one. The sample holds around 220,000 clones, about 88% seen once. Material: peripheral blood. The receptors here all came from a woman aged 40 to 49 who had recovered from COVID-19.

The chain carries TRBV19 and TRBJ1-1; D is possibly TRBD1 (5 bases). Germline CDR1 reads LNHDA; CDR2 reads SQIVND (reference sequence). The CDR3 is made up of 15 amino acids. V gave up 7 bases and J gave up 0 bases, with 15 bases separating them. CDR3 sequence reads: CASTPRTSMNTEAFF. The CDR3 nucleotides are TGTGCCAGTACCCCACGGACAAGCATGAACACTGAAGCTTTCTTT.

This clone came up once. A junction boundary mismatches the germline segment, possibly from a read error. J is TRBJ1-1 and V is TRBV7-7; D is unclear. CDR1 SSHAT and CDR2 FNYEAQ come from the germline V gene (reference sequence). CDR3 length: 13 amino acids. The CDR3 region is CASSLRENTEAFF. CDR3 coding DNA: TGTGCTAGCAGCTTACGGGAGAACACTGAAGCTTTCTTT.

The chain uses TRBV9 and TRBJ1-5; D call uncertain. Trimming cost V 1 base and J 3 bases, with 5 bases left between them. The CDR3 runs to 13 residues. Germline-derived CDR1 and CDR2 are SGDLS and YYNGEE. CDR3 loop: CASSVSYNQPQHF. In nucleotides, the CDR3 is TGTGCCAGCAGCGTATCGTACAATCAGCCCCAGCATTTT.